The 13 T cell receptor beta chains listed next were all sequenced from one sample in a study of cytomegalovirus exposure and HLA in healthy donors. PCR amplification relied on 60 Vbeta primers (plus 13 Jbeta primers). The data were produced by immunoSEQ multiplex PCR, yet TCRdb's version contains in-frame clones alone and is incomplete. The sample lists approximately 150,000 clones, just under 65% occurring once. Sequencing was carried out using PBMCs. The receptors here all came from a woman aged 60-75 years in good health and CMV-seropositive.

This chain connects TRBV7-3 to TRBJ2-3, with 8 bases matching TRBD1. In germline, CDR1 is SGHTA, CDR2 FQGTGA. The CDR3 is 14 residues long. The V gene end was trimmed by 4 bases and the J gene end by 6 bases; junction bases not matched to a gene: 6. CDR3 sequence reads: CASSYRGFQDTQYF. CDR3 nucleotide sequence: TGTGCCAGCAGCTACAGGGGGTTCCAGGATACGCAGTATTTT. The whole variable domain, remainder taken from reference TRBV7-3 and TRBJ2-3, is GAGVSQTPSNKVTEKGKYVELRCDPISGHTALYWYRQSLGQGPEFLIYFQGTGAADDSGLPNDRFFAVRPEGSVSTLKIQRTERGDSAVYLCASSYRGFQDTQYFGPGTRLTVL.

The chain links TRBV7-2 to TRBJ2-7; D unresolved. Germline assignment: CDR1 SGHTA and CDR2 FQGNSA. The CDR3 sequence is 12 residues long. V was pared by 4 bases and J by 3 bases, with 7 bases between. The CDR3 sequence: CASSSVGYEQYF. The CDR3 DNA sequence: TGTGCCAGCAGCTCTGTCGGCTACGAGCAGTACTTC.

This chain uses TRBV28 with TRBJ2-7, with 8 bases fitting TRBD1. V trimming: 5 bases; J trimming: 3 bases; junction bases outside the gene matches: 6. This CDR3 region has 14 residues. Germline CDR1 reads MDHEN; CDR2 reads SYDVKM. In DNA, the CDR3 is TGTGCCAGCAGTGGGACAGGTCGTTTCTACGAGCAGTACTTC. Encoded protein: CASSGTGRFYEQYF. Based on the CDR3 plus reference TRBV28 and TRBJ2-7, the full variable domain is DVKVTQSSRYLVKRTGEKVFLECVQDMDHENMFWYRQDPGLGLRLIYFSYDVKMKEKGDIPEGYSVSREKKERFSLILESASTNQTSMYLCASSGTGRFYEQYFGPGTRLTVT.

The rearrangement uses TRBV13 and TRBJ2-2; 7 positions match TRBD2. The CDR3 length is 15 residues. V was pared by 5 bases and J by 6 bases, with 9 bases of the junction left unmatched. CDR1 and CDR2 from the germline V gene are PRHDT and FYEKMQ (reference sequence). CDR3 nucleotide sequence: TGTGCCAGCAGCCCCCCGCCCGGGAGGCCCGGGGAGCTGTTTTTT. This gives the protein CASSPPPGRPGELFF.

The chain links TRBV7-9 to TRBJ2-1; 14 bases fit TRBD2. The CDR3 loop spans 17 amino acids. The trim removed 5 bases at V and 7 bases at J, leaving 10 bases unmatched. Per the germline V gene, CDR1 is SEHNR and CDR2 is FQNEAQ (reference sequence). CDR3 sequence: CASSPSGTSGSRNEQFF. As DNA, the CDR3 is TGTGCCAGCAGCCCCTCCGGGACTAGCGGGAGTAGGAATGAGCAGTTCTTC.

This clone was detected a few times. CDR3 residues: CASSFGQGDQPQHF. CDR3 coding DNA: TGTGCCAGCAGCTTTGGACAGGGTGATCAGCCCCAGCATTTT. The genes are TRBV7-9 and TRBJ1-5; TRBD1 agrees at 8 bases. Germline loops: CDR1 SEHNR, CDR2 FQNEAQ (reference sequence). V lost 3 bases and J lost 5; bases outside the gene matches: 3. This CDR3 is built from 14 residues.

This clone was seen only once. V and J are TRBV28 and TRBJ2-5, with TRBD2 matching 9 bases. CDR1 is MDHEN and CDR2 is SYDVKM in the germline V gene. V gave up 3 bases and J gave up 5 bases; unmatched junction bases: 4. The CDR3 length is 14 residues. In DNA, the CDR3 is TGTGCCAGCAGTTTGGCTAGCGGGATTGAGACCCAGTACTTC. Translating it yields CASSLASGIETQYF.

The chain employs TRBV5-1 and TRBJ2-1; 8 nucleotides align to TRBD2. Germline CDR1 reads SGHRS; CDR2 reads YFSETQ. The junction had 10 bases not matched to a gene; V was cut back by 4 bases and J by 1 base. This CDR3 is built from 17 residues. The CDR3 nucleotides read TGCGCCAGCAGCCAATCGGGCGGGAGGATGTCCTACAATGAGCAGTTCTTC. Translation gives CASSQSGGRMSYNEQFF.

This chain joins TRBV27 and TRBJ2-7; D is possibly TRBD2 (5 bases). Per the germline V gene, CDR1 is MNHEY and CDR2 is SMNVEV (reference sequence). The germline V and J ends were trimmed by 6 bases and 7 bases, with 13 bases remaining between them. The CDR3 is made up of 12 amino acids. CDR3 DNA: TGTGCCAGCAGCACCTCCCCGGGGGAGCAGTACTTC. Translation: CASSTSPGEQYF.

The chain combines TRBV4-1 with TRBJ1-5; D not certain. This CDR3 has 13 amino acids. Germline V gives CDR1 MGHRA, CDR2 YSYEKL. V lost 1 base, J lost 7 bases, and 8 bases lay in between. The CDR3 DNA follows: TGCGCCAGCAGCCAAGGGAGAGGGCAGCCCCAGCATTTT. This encodes CASSQGRGQPQHF.

This clone was counted only a few times. This sequence joins TRBV2 and TRBJ2-1; TRBD2 aligns across 11 bases. The CDR3 length is 17 residues. The ends lost 8 bases at V and 4 bases at J; junction bases unmatched: 13. CDR1 SNHLY and CDR2 FYNNEI come from the germline V gene. CDR3 sequence (DNA): TGTGCCAGCTCCGGGACTAGCGGCAAGGGGGGGTACAATGAGCAGTTCTTC. This codes for CASSGTSGKGGYNEQFF.

J is TRBJ1-5 and V is TRBV5-1; a weak D match, TRBD1 (5 bases). The germline V and J ends were trimmed by 0 bases and 0 bases, with 7 bases remaining between them. Germline CDR1 is SGHRS and CDR2 is YFSETQ. The CDR3 has 15 residues. The CDR3 here is CASSLVGASNQPQHF. The CDR3 nucleotides read TGCGCCAGCAGCTTGGTAGGGGCTAGCAATCAGCCCCAGCATTTT.

The table lists this clone with a few counts. The rearrangement joins TRBV10-1 to TRBJ1-1, with a weak D call TRBD1 (5 bases). V was pared by 4 bases and J by 4 bases, with 16 bases between. CDR1 is WNHNN, CDR2 SYGVQD, per germline (reference sequence). The CDR3 sequence is 15 residues long. This chain's CDR3 is CASSADMSGGTEAFF. In nucleotides, the CDR3 is TGCGCCAGCAGTGCAGATATGTCCGGGGGCACTGAAGCTTTCTTT.